This T cell receptor beta chain appears in the sequencing data of a study of T cell changes during pregnancy in multiple sclerosis. Only in-frame clones appear in the TCRdb table, and some are missing; sequencing was by immunoSEQ multiplex PCR. The data contain fewer than 40,000 clones, approximately 90% of them seen just once; the ten biggest clones take up roughly 9.7%. Trimming took off 0 bases at V and 6 bases at J, with 11 bases between the two ends. CDR3 size: 15 residues. Germline loops: CDR1 LGHNA, CDR2 YSLEER. Sequences were derived from CD8+ T cells from peripheral blood mononuclear cells, sampled in the first trimester of pregnancy. The TCR comes from a female donor with multiple sclerosis, enrolled in a pregnancy study. The chain combines TRBV4-3 with TRBJ2-2; D gene uncertain. CDR3 amino acids: CASSQEVGGAGELFF. For the CDR3, the DNA is TGCGCCAGCAGCCAAGAAGTTGGCGGCGCCGGGGAGCTGTTTTTT.